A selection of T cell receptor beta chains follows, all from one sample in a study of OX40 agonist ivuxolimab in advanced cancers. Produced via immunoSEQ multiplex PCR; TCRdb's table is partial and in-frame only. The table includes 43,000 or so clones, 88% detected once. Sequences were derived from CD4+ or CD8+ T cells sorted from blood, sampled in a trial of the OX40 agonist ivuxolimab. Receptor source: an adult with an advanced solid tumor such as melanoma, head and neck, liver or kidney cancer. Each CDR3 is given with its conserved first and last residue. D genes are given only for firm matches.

CDR3 protein: CASSFAGTSTDTQYF; CDR3 DNA: TGTGCCAGCAGTTTCGCCGGGACAAGCACAGATACGCAGTATTTT; D gene: -; J gene: TRBJ2-3; V gene: TRBV28
CDR3 protein: CASSESGGGSPYEQYF; CDR3 DNA: TGTGCCAGCAGTGAATCAGGTGGCGGGAGCCCCTACGAGCAGTACTTC; D gene: TRBD2; J gene: TRBJ2-7; V gene: TRBV6-1
CDR3 protein: CSVGEGQPQHF; CDR3 DNA: TGCAGCGTTGGAGAGGGGCAGCCCCAGCATTTT; D gene: -; J gene: TRBJ1-5; V gene: TRBV29-1
CDR3 protein: CASSHRQDNEKLFF; CDR3 DNA: TGTGCCAGCAGCCACCGACAAGATAATGAAAAACTGTTTTTT; D gene: -; J gene: TRBJ1-4; V gene: TRBV7-2
CDR3 protein: CASSGGTQETQYF; CDR3 DNA: TGTGCCAGCAGCGGAGGGACACAAGAGACCCAGTACTTC; D gene: -; J gene: TRBJ2-5; V gene: TRBV7-2
CDR3 protein: CASSDGGHFTGELFF; CDR3 DNA: TGTGCCAGCAGTGATGGAGGGCATTTCACCGGGGAGCTGTTTTTT; D gene: -; J gene: TRBJ2-2; V gene: TRBV6-4
CDR3 protein: CASSRGPEAYEQYF; CDR3 DNA: TGTGCCAGCAGCCGGGGGCCCGAGGCCTACGAGCAGTACTTC; D gene: -; J gene: TRBJ2-7; V gene: TRBV7-6
CDR3 protein: CASSSQPQYSNQPQHF; CDR3 DNA: TGTGCCAGCAGTTCACAGCCGCAGTATAGCAATCAGCCCCAGCATTTT; D gene: -; J gene: TRBJ1-5; V gene: TRBV6-6
CDR3 protein: CASRTATINEKLFF; CDR3 DNA: TGTGCCAGCAGGACAGCCACCATTAATGAAAAACTGTTTTTT; D gene: -; J gene: TRBJ1-4; V gene: TRBV6-6
CDR3 protein: CASSYPGLAPSYEQYF; CDR3 DNA: TGTGCCAGCAGTTACCCAGGACTAGCGCCCTCCTACGAGCAGTACTTC; D gene: TRBD2; J gene: TRBJ2-7; V gene: TRBV6-6
CDR3 protein: CASSFPGDYNEQFF; CDR3 DNA: TGTGCCAGCAGTTTCCCGGGTGACTACAATGAGCAGTTCTTC; D gene: -; J gene: TRBJ2-1; V gene: TRBV27
CDR3 protein: CASSVTGSGTEAFF; CDR3 DNA: TGCGCCAGCAGCGTGACAGGGTCCGGCACTGAAGCTTTCTTT; D gene: TRBD1; J gene: TRBJ1-1; V gene: TRBV5-1
CDR3 protein: CASSIERGGGGQYF; CDR3 DNA: TGTGCCAGTAGTATTGAGCGGGGTGGAGGGGGCCAGTACTTC; D gene: -; J gene: TRBJ2-5; V gene: TRBV19
CDR3 protein: CASSDSGLSTGELFF; CDR3 DNA: TGTGCCAGCAGCGATAGCGGGCTGAGCACCGGGGAGCTGTTTTTT; D gene: TRBD2; J gene: TRBJ2-2; V gene: TRBV9
CDR3 protein: CAINQGGNQPQHF; CDR3 DNA: TGTGCCATCAACCAGGGCGGCAATCAGCCCCAGCATTTT; D gene: -; J gene: TRBJ1-5; V gene: TRBV10-3
CDR3 protein: CASSQGTINSPLHF; CDR3 DNA: TGTGCCAGCAGCCAAGGGACCATTAATTCACCCCTCCACTTT; D gene: -; J gene: TRBJ1-6; V gene: TRBV14